This TCR beta chain was obtained from a study of T cell repertoires in ileal Crohn's disease. Patients were adults with ileal or ileocolonic Crohn's disease needing resection. This clone is labeled as medium-sized. Its target is not known. Sequencing was performed with immunoSEQ multiplex PCR; in TCRdb, only in-frame clones are kept and a portion is missing. The sample records approximately 6,800 clones, about three quarters being singletons. CDR3 length equals 16 residues. Unmatched junction bases numbered 2, after V lost 3 bases and J lost 2 bases. CDR1 is SGHTA, CDR2 FQGNSA, per germline. General observations from the study: Clonal expansions were more frequent in active smokers than non-smokers at surgery.

This TCR was sampled from an adult with Crohn's disease. Sequenced: ileal tissue. The chain joins TRBV7-2 to TRBJ2-3, with 13 bases fitting TRBD2. The CDR3 here is CASSFTSGGATDTQYF. In DNA form, the CDR3 reads TGTGCCAGCAGCTTCACTAGCGGGGGGGCCACAGATACGCAGTATTTT.